What follows are 7 T cell receptor beta chains derived from one specimen sequenced in a study of PD-1 blockade in mismatch repair-deficient tumors. TCRdb's table, derived via immunoSEQ multiplex PCR, lists solely in-frame clones and lacks some. This table has some 48,000 clones, 77% appearing once. The material was PBMCs, obtained before pembrolizumab treatment. All receptors come from an adult with mismatch repair-deficient cancer.

The chain uses TRBV9 and TRBJ2-1; 10 bases line up with TRBD2. Per the germline V gene, CDR1 is SGDLS and CDR2 is YYNGEE. This CDR3 comprises 14 residues. After removal of 0 bases from V and 12 bases from J, the junction contained 6 bases not matched to a gene. The CDR3 sequence is CASSVGTSGIGQFF. CDR3 DNA: TGTGCCAGCAGCGTAGGGACTAGCGGTATTGGGCAGTTCTTC.

The V call is TRBV29-1, the J call TRBJ2-7, with 10 bases matching TRBD1. Germline CDR1 SQVTM, CDR2 ANQGSEA. The CDR3 is 11 amino acids. V shed 6 bases and J 5 bases; nucleotides not matched to a gene: 1. The CDR3 region is CSVTGGHEQYF. The CDR3 DNA reads as TGCAGCGTGACAGGGGGCCACGAGCAGTACTTC.

Only a few counts were recorded for this clone. CDR3 in amino acids: CASSRDSDSFYGYTF. For the CDR3, the DNA is TGTGCCAGCAGCAGGGACAGTGACTCCTTCTATGGCTACACCTTC. The chain employs TRBV7-6 and TRBJ1-2; 7 bases are shared with TRBD1. The J segment lost 4 bases and the V segment lost 5 bases, leaving 10 bases of the junction unmatched. The CDR3 is 15 amino acids. Per the germline V gene, CDR1 is SGHVS and CDR2 is FNYEAQ.

J is TRBJ1-2 and V is TRBV6-6; D is ambiguous. V was pared by 3 bases and J by 2 bases, with 13 bases between. From germline, CDR1 is MNHNY and CDR2 SVGAGI (reference sequence). There are 15 residues in the CDR3. CDR3 nucleotide sequence: TGTGCCAGCAGTTATGCCCGCGCTACCAACTATGGCTACACCTTC. Protein: CASSYARATNYGYTF.

This chain links TRBV6-1 with TRBJ1-5; 8 bases map to TRBD1. This CDR3 contains 18 residues. V trimming: 2 bases; J trimming: 3 bases; junction bases outside the gene matches: 12. The germline V gene encodes CDR1 MNHNS and CDR2 SASEGT. DNA of the CDR3: TGTGCCAGCAGTGAAACCGACAGCCGGACAGGGTTCAATCAGCCCCAGCATTTT. This encodes CASSETDSRTGFNQPQHF.

The CDR3 protein is CASSPGLAADTQYF. CDR3 DNA: TGCGCCAGCAGCCCGGGACTAGCGGCTGATACGCAGTATTTT. This chain connects TRBV10-1 to TRBJ2-3; 11 bases line up with TRBD2. The germline CDR1 and CDR2 sequences are WNHNN and SYGVQD (reference sequence). V shed 6 bases, J shed 6 bases, and the junction held 5 bases outside the gene matches. CDR3 length equals 14 residues.

This clone was seen only once. This rearrangement joins TRBV29-1 to TRBJ1-1; D is unresolved. This CDR3 spans 12 amino acids. Trimming shortened V by 6 bases and J by 1 base, and 9 bases separated the two germline ends. Germline V gives CDR1 SQVTM, CDR2 ANQGSEA. CDR3 nucleotide sequence: TGCAGCGTCCGCGTGGGGAACACTGAAGCTTTCTTT. Translated: CSVRVGNTEAFF.